This entry describes one T cell receptor (beta chain). Its antigen is not known. The data are from a study of T cell responses to AZD1222 COVID-19 vaccine. The germline CDR1 and CDR2 sequences are PRHDT and FYEKMQ (reference sequence). This CDR3 region has 16 residues. After removal of 0 bases from V and 0 bases from J, the junction contained 2 bases not matched to a gene. Notes on the study in general: Nearly half of spike-specific TCRs reportedly target variant regions that are unmutated in the B.1.351 and B.1.1.7 variants.

TCRdb's table, derived via immunoSEQ multiplex PCR, lists solely in-frame clones and lacks some. The sample yields roughly 150,000 clones, approximately 89% seen once. This sequence joins TRBV13 and TRBJ1-5; 7 bases line up with TRBD1. The material sequenced was peripheral blood, taken on day 0 of AZD1222 vaccination. The clonotype comes from an adult in good health. CDR3 sequence (DNA): TGTGCCAGCAGCTTAGGGGGACAGCTTAGCAATCAGCCCCAGCATTTT. Translation gives CASSLGGQLSNQPQHF. The entire variable domain, with the rest obtained from reference TRBV13 and TRBJ1-5, is as follows: AAGVIQSPRHLIKEKRETATLKCYPIPRHDTVYWYQQGPGQDPQFLISFYEKMQSDKGSIPDRFSAQQFSDYHSELNMSSLELGDSALYFCASSLGGQLSNQPQHFGDGTRLSIL.